A single sample gave rise to the 7 T cell receptor beta chains below, sequenced in a study of shared clonotypes between healthy human individuals (dated by TCRdb to about 2020). Libraries were constructed by the immunoSEQ multiplex PCR assay. TCRdb retrieved this table from immuneACCESS and kept in-frame rearrangements only. Not all clones are present; in checked studies, unresolved V genes account for under half, and no reason is known for the remainder. The sample includes approximately 2,300,000 clones, with 85% to 95% observed a single time. The top ten clones comprise about 0.41% of the sample. The source material was naive CD4+ T cells from PBMCs. In light of the paper, this sample's cell subset or site label describes: CD45RA+ positively selected. These receptors were collected from a man between 18 and 29 years old in good health. Some clones in this sample may be carry-over from other donors' samples.

The chain recombines TRBV6-1 with TRBJ1-3; 7 nucleotides align to TRBD1. Germline loops: CDR1 MNHNS, CDR2 SASEGT. CDR3 size: 14 residues. Unmatched junction bases numbered 2, after V lost 6 bases and J lost 0 bases. This CDR3 is CASRGGLSGNTIYF. CDR3 DNA sequence: TGTGCCAGCAGAGGGGGCCTCTCTGGAAACACCATATATTTT.

This clone showed up just once. The V and J genes are TRBV14 and TRBJ2-7; 13 bases fit TRBD2. The CDR3 runs 18 residues. Germline assignment: CDR1 SGHDN and CDR2 FVKESK. The V and J ends lost 4 bases and 4 bases, in that order; junction bases with no gene match: 13. CDR3 DNA sequence: TGTGCCAGCAGCCTACTGGGGACTAGCGGGATCCTCCGTTACGAGCAGTACTTC. This sequence encodes CASSLLGTSGILRYEQYF. The full variable domain, rest sourced from reference TRBV14 and TRBJ2-7, is EAGVTQFPSHSVIEKGQTVTLRCDPISGHDNLYWYRRVMGKEIKFLLHFVKESKQDESGMPNNRFLAERTGGTYSTLKVQPAELEDSGVYFCASSLLGTSGILRYEQYFGPGTRLTVT.

This clone was observed once. The chain links TRBV7-2 to TRBJ1-3, with TRBD1 matching over 10 bases. V dropped 6 bases and J dropped 4; count of bases not matched to a gene: 3. Germline lookup yields CDR1 SGHTA and CDR2 FQGNSA. The CDR3 sequence is 14 residues long. The CDR3 nucleotides read TGTGCCAGCAGGCGACAGGGGGCCGGAAACACCATATATTTT. Protein product: CASRRQGAGNTIYF. Filled out from reference TRBV7-2 and TRBJ1-3, the complete variable domain reads GAGVSQSPSNKVTEKGKDVELRCDPISGHTALYWYRQSLGQGLEFLIYFQGNSAPDKSGLPSDRFSAERTGGSVSTLTIQRTQQEDSAVYLCASRRQGAGNTIYFGEGSWLTVV.

V is TRBV25-1 and J is TRBJ2-5; 9 bases match TRBD1. With the DNA end fitting TRBJ2-7 better, the J assignment may be wrong. This CDR3 contains 12 residues. Germline CDR1 and CDR2: MGHDK and SYGVNS. CDR3 in amino acids: CASRRTGDEQYF. The CDR3 region has the DNA TGTGCCAGCAGGAGGACAGGGGACGAGCAGTACTTC.

The chain links TRBV27 to TRBJ2-3; 7 bases are a match to TRBD2. Germline V gene sequence: CDR1 MNHEY, CDR2 SMNVEV (reference sequence). The CDR3 length is 16 residues. V gave up 6 bases and J gave up 1 base; unmatched junction bases: 10. CDR3 protein: CASRPQLAKGTDTQYF. DNA for the CDR3: TGTGCCAGCAGACCCCAACTAGCGAAAGGCACAGATACGCAGTATTTT.

The chain carries TRBV18 and TRBJ2-3, with 11 bases that match TRBD2. In germline, CDR1 is KGHSH, CDR2 LQKENI. The V and J ends lost 0 bases and 4 bases, in that order; junction bases with no gene match: 3. The CDR3 covers 16 residues. CDR3 protein: CASSPPVLAGADTQYF. The CDR3 nucleotides read TGTGCCAGCTCACCACCGGTACTAGCGGGAGCAGATACGCAGTATTTT. Looking up the rest from reference TRBV18 and TRBJ2-3 gives the full variable domain: NAGVMQNPRHLVRRRGQEARLRCSPMKGHSHVYWYRQLPEEGLKFMVYLQKENIIDESGMPKERFSAEFPKEGPSILRIQQVVRGDSAAYFCASSPPVLAGADTQYFGPGTRLTVL.

This clone was found once. The J gene is TRBJ2-4, the V gene TRBV4-1; D is undetermined. Germline V gives CDR1 MGHRA, CDR2 YSYEKL. The CDR3 spans 15 residues. The V end lost 3 bases, the J end lost 0 bases, and 9 bases lay between the germline ends. For the CDR3, the DNA is TGCGCCAGCAGCCACGGGCGTATAGCCAAAAACATTCAGTACTTC. This translates into CASSHGRIAKNIQYF.